This T cell receptor beta chain was sequenced for a study of T cell responses to AZD1222 COVID-19 vaccine. TCRdb's table, derived via immunoSEQ multiplex PCR, lists solely in-frame clones and lacks some. The data hold about 86,000 clones, with 88% observed a single time. Broader study findings: Females outnumbered males among donors, who were mostly white British; clonal diversity was possibly underestimated. Only a handful of AZD1222 recipients, roughly 6 in all, had baseline seropositivity. In all cases, repertoires were sampled only after the peak T cell response.

With respect to this clone: Its antigen is currently unknown.

The CDR3 has 15 amino acids. The germline V gene has CDR1 MGHRA and CDR2 YSYEKL. With 0 bases removed from V and 4 bases from J, the gap between germline ends came to 10 bases. The rearrangement links TRBV4-1 to TRBJ1-5; D is perhaps TRBD1 (5 bases). This TCR derives from an adult in good health. The sample in question was peripheral blood, obtained on day 0 of AZD1222 vaccination. The CDR3 protein is CASSQDDSRNQPQHF. The CDR3 DNA reads TGCGCCAGCAGCCAAGACGACAGCAGAAATCAGCCCCAGCATTTT.